These 29 T cell receptor beta chains were sequenced from one sample in a study of blood T cell repertoires in COVID-19. The assay was immunoSEQ multiplex PCR, and TCRdb's table has in-frame clones only and misses some. Altogether 250,000 to 350,000 clones are present, over 75% being singletons, with the ten largest covering approximately 12%. The sample consisted of peripheral blood. The receptors were sampled from a woman aged 55-70 years with acute or convalescent COVID-19.

CDR3 nucleotides: TGTGCCAGTAGTATGGGCTCCGGACAGGGGGCAGGAGAGACCCAGTACTTC. Protein: CASSMGSGQGAGETQYF. The chain recombines TRBV19 with TRBJ2-5, with 11 bases aligning to TRBD1. The CDR3 spans 17 residues. Losses at the gene ends were 3 bases for V and 4 bases for J; bases not matched to a gene: 10. Germline V gene sequence: CDR1 LNHDA, CDR2 SQIVND (reference sequence). Full variable domain (missing parts from reference TRBV19 and TRBJ2-5): DGGITQSPKYLFRKEGQNVTLSCEQNLNHDAMYWYRQDPGQGLRLIYYSQIVNDFQKGDIAEGYSVSREKKESFPLTVTSAQKNPTAFYLCASSMGSGQGAGETQYFGPGTRLLVL.

V gene TRBV7-2 combines with J gene TRBJ1-6; D gene ambiguous. With 1 base removed from V and 0 bases from J, the gap between germline ends came to 10 bases. Germline V gene sequence: CDR1 SGHTA, CDR2 FQGNSA. This CDR3 has 17 amino acids. The DNA of the CDR3 is TGTGCCAGCAGCTTAGAGCGCGTGAGCTCCTATAATTCACCCCTCCACTTT. This encodes CASSLERVSSYNSPLHF.

This rearrangement joins TRBV2 to TRBJ2-5; TRBD1 matches at 10 bases. V was clipped by 5 bases and J by 2 bases; unmatched bases: 17. This CDR3 contains 19 residues. Germline loops: CDR1 SNHLY, CDR2 FYNNEI. CDR3: CASSRSAFRTGGRQETQYF. The CDR3 DNA is TGTGCCAGCAGTCGAAGCGCCTTCCGGACAGGGGGTAGGCAAGAGACCCAGTACTTC.

The chain carries TRBV3-1 (or the pseudogene TRBV3-2) and TRBJ2-7; D call uncertain. Trimming removed 2 bases at V and 5 bases at J, with 7 bases between. Per the germline V gene, CDR1 is LGHDT and CDR2 is YNNKEL (reference sequence). The CDR3 runs 12 residues. CDR3 in amino acids: CASSQIGDEQYF. The CDR3 DNA reads as TGTGCCAGCAGCCAAATTGGAGACGAGCAGTACTTC.

This chain connects TRBV14 to TRBJ2-1; D uncertain. Germline CDR1 reads SGHDN; CDR2 reads FVKESK. This CDR3 is built from 13 residues. Deletions cut 1 base from V and 10 bases from J, with 11 bases between. The CDR3 coding sequence is TGTGCCAGCAGCCAAGCTATTCGAGGCGAGCAGTTCTTC. Translation: CASSQAIRGEQFF.

The chain links TRBV27 to TRBJ2-1; 11 nucleotides align to TRBD1. Germline loops: CDR1 MNHEY, CDR2 SMNVEV (reference sequence). The CDR3 has 15 amino acids. The junction had 3 bases not matched to a gene; V was cut back by 4 bases and J by 4 bases. As DNA, the CDR3 is TGTGCCAGCAGTTCCGGACAGGGGGCGTACAATGAGCAGTTCTTC. This sequence encodes CASSSGQGAYNEQFF.

As concerns this clone: Sequence at one end of the junction differs from germline and may be a read error. The chain carries TRBV15 and TRBJ2-7, with 9 bases matching TRBD1. The length of the CDR3 is 14 residues. Germline lookup yields CDR1 LNHNV and CDR2 YYDKDF (reference sequence). CDR3 bases: TGTGCCACCAGCAGAGATACGACAGGGGGACGCTTCTCCTTC. Amino acids: CATSRDTTGGRFSF.

The CDR3 loop is CASTPSRGGGNTGELFF. Written as DNA, the CDR3 is TGTGCCAGTACCCCCTCAAGGGGCGGCGGGAACACCGGGGAGCTGTTTTTT. This chain links TRBV19 with TRBJ2-2, with a possible D match to TRBD1 (5 bases). The CDR3 covers 17 residues. With 7 bases removed from V and 1 base from J, the gap between germline ends came to 19 bases. Germline V lookup: CDR1 LNHDA, CDR2 SQIVND (reference sequence). The full variable domain, rest sourced from reference TRBV19 and TRBJ2-2, is DGGITQSPKYLFRKEGQNVTLSCEQNLNHDAMYWYRQDPGQGLRLIYYSQIVNDFQKGDIAEGYSVSREKKESFPLTVTSAQKNPTAFYLCASTPSRGGGNTGELFFGEGSRLTVL.

CDR3 in amino acids: CASSSGTGIGYTF. CDR3 nucleotides: TGCGCCAGCAGTTCCGGGACAGGGATCGGCTACACCTTC. The chain combines TRBV5-1 with TRBJ1-2; 9 nucleotides line up with TRBD1. This CDR3 is built from 13 residues. Germline lookup yields CDR1 SGHRS and CDR2 YFSETQ. The ends lost 5 bases at V and 8 bases at J; junction bases unmatched: 7.

This clone was detected once. The rearrangement links TRBV19 to TRBJ2-5; 7 bases map to TRBD1. This CDR3 has 13 amino acids. With 6 bases clipped from V and 5 bases from J, the junction kept 6 bases outside the gene matches. Per the germline V gene, CDR1 is LNHDA and CDR2 is SQIVND (reference sequence). The CDR3 protein is CASRVQGQETQYF. The CDR3 bases are TGTGCCAGTAGGGTACAGGGGCAGGAGACCCAGTACTTC.

The rearrangement uses TRBV28 and TRBJ2-7; D gene unclear. The CDR3 contains 13 residues. The V and J ends lost 5 bases and 1 base respectively, with 9 bases between them. The germline V gene encodes CDR1 MDHEN and CDR2 SYDVKM. CDR3 in DNA: TGTGCCAGCAGTCTTCAGAATTCCTACGAGCAGTACTTC. Translating it yields CASSLQNSYEQYF. Full variable domain (remainder filled in from reference TRBV28 and TRBJ2-7): DVKVTQSSRYLVKRTGEKVFLECVQDMDHENMFWYRQDPGLGLRLIYFSYDVKMKEKGDIPEGYSVSREKKERFSLILESASTNQTSMYLCASSLQNSYEQYFGPGTRLTVT.

The chain couples TRBV6-5 to TRBJ1-5; the D gene is possibly TRBD1 (6 bases). This CDR3 is 14 amino acids long. Per the germline V gene, CDR1 is MNHEY and CDR2 is SVGAGI. The V end was cut by 6 bases, the J end by 2 bases, with 11 bases between. Written as DNA, the CDR3 is TGTGCCAGCAGCGGGACACCTCGCAATCAGCCCCAGCATTTT. Translated, it gives CASSGTPRNQPQHF.

The chain links TRBV24-1 to TRBJ2-3; possibly TRBD1 for D (6 bases). Trimming left V 5 bases short and J 4 bases short, with 15 bases between. This CDR3 has 15 residues. Germline lookup yields CDR1 KGHDR and CDR2 SFDVKD. CDR3 region: CATSGGRGGSDTQYF. In DNA form, the CDR3 reads TGTGCCACCAGTGGCGGCAGGGGCGGGTCAGATACGCAGTATTTT.

This clone was recorded once. The rearrangement uses TRBV7-9 and TRBJ2-3; possibly TRBD2 for D (5 bases). The germline V gene encodes CDR1 SEHNR and CDR2 FQNEAQ (reference sequence). The CDR3 runs to 10 residues. V lost 5 bases, J lost 8 bases, and 5 bases lay in between. This CDR3 reads CASSRGTQYF. The CDR3, as DNA: TGTGCCAGCAGCCGGGGTACGCAGTATTTT. Combining the CDR3 with reference TRBV7-9 and TRBJ2-3 gives the whole variable domain DTGVSQNPRHKITKRGQNVTFRCDPISEHNRLYWYRQTLGQGPEFLTYFQNEAQLEKSRLLSDRFSAERPKGSFSTLEIQRTEQGDSAMYLCASSRGTQYFGPGTRLTVL.

The rearrangement links TRBV24-1 to TRBJ2-3; 9 bases map to TRBD1. The length of the CDR3 is 15 residues. Trimming removed 3 bases from V and 4 bases from J; junction bases left unmatched: 4. The germline V gene has CDR1 KGHDR and CDR2 SFDVKD. In nucleotides, the CDR3 is TGTGCCACCAGTGATCCTACAGGGGGCTCAGATACGCAGTATTTT. As protein: CATSDPTGGSDTQYF.

The DNA for the CDR3 is TGTGCCAGCAGTTCCCTGGGGACTTTTAGCAATCAGCCCCAGCATTTT. Translating gives CASSSLGTFSNQPQHF. This chain joins TRBV28 and TRBJ1-5; D is perhaps TRBD1 (5 bases). The CDR3 extends over 16 amino acids. Trimming took off 4 bases at V and 0 bases at J, with 13 bases between the two ends. Germline V gene sequence: CDR1 MDHEN, CDR2 SYDVKM.

This chain uses TRBV6-2 or TRBV6-3 with TRBJ1-5, with 8 nucleotides matching TRBD1. J lost 5 bases, V lost 4 bases, and 7 bases had no gene match. The CDR3 spans 15 residues. Germline V gene data show CDR1 as MNHEY and CDR2 as SVGEGT. This chain's CDR3 is CASSSQDRVHQPQHF. The CDR3 DNA reads TGTGCCAGCAGTTCCCAGGACAGGGTCCATCAGCCCCAGCATTTT.

This chain connects TRBV7-9 to TRBJ1-6, with TRBD1 matching over 8 bases. The CDR3 contains 16 residues. Trimming at V came to 1 base and at J to 10 bases, leaving 9 bases not matched to a gene. Germline assignment: CDR1 SEHNR and CDR2 FQNEAQ (reference sequence). The CDR3 loop reads CASSLGVAGGLSPLHF. The CDR3 bases are TGTGCCAGCAGCTTAGGGGTCGCAGGGGGCCTGTCACCCCTCCACTTT.

This clone is a singleton in its sample. The chain's CDR3 is CASSQGRAALVTDTQYF. The DNA of the CDR3 is TGCGCCAGCAGCCAGGGGAGGGCAGCCTTGGTCACAGATACGCAGTATTTT. The V call is TRBV4-3, the J call TRBJ2-3; 7 nucleotides line up with TRBD2. V gave up 3 bases and J gave up 2 bases; unmatched junction bases: 11. This CDR3 is 17 amino acids long. The germline gives CDR1 LGHNA, CDR2 YSLEER.

The chain couples TRBV12-3 or TRBV12-4 to TRBJ1-1, with a tentative D call TRBD1 (6 bases). Trimming shortened V by 9 bases and J by 1 base, and 12 bases separated the two germline ends. The CDR3 is 13 amino acids. CDR3 coding DNA: TGTGCCAGTCGACAGGAGACGAACACTGAAGCTTTCTTT. Amino acid sequence: CASRQETNTEAFF.

V and J are TRBV18 and TRBJ1-1; perhaps TRBD1 as D (5 bases). Trimming took off 0 bases at V and 5 bases at J, with 13 bases between the two ends. The CDR3 consists of 15 residues. Germline loops: CDR1 KGHSH, CDR2 LQKENI. The CDR3 protein is CASSPPPAGRTEAFF. The CDR3 region has the DNA TGTGCCAGCTCACCACCGCCGGCAGGGAGGACTGAAGCTTTCTTT.

V and J are TRBV12-3 or TRBV12-4 and TRBJ1-1; D is undetermined. CDR3 size: 13 residues. V shed 5 bases and J shed 1 base, with 8 bases lying between them. CDR3 DNA: TGTGCCAGCAGTGTAACGGGGAACACTGAAGCTTTCTTT. This codes for CASSVTGNTEAFF.

V and J are TRBV5-6 and TRBJ2-3, with 10 bases lining up with TRBD1. Germline assignment: CDR1 SGHDT and CDR2 YYEEEE. Trimming cost V 5 bases and J 4 bases; bases outside gene matches: 7. The CDR3 runs 15 residues. As DNA, the CDR3 is TGTGCCAGCAGACCGACAGGGGGCGCCGCAGATACGCAGTATTTT. Translated: CASRPTGGAADTQYF.

This clone was detected once. The genes are TRBV5-6 and TRBJ1-1; D unresolved. The germline CDR1 and CDR2 sequences are SGHDT and YYEEEE. The CDR3 is 14 residues long. V lost 3 bases to trimming and J lost 0 bases, with 9 bases between them. The CDR3 DNA reads as TGTGCCAGCAGCTACGGCAGGATGAACACTGAAGCTTTCTTT. Amino acid sequence: CASSYGRMNTEAFF.

The chain combines TRBV3-1 (or the pseudogene TRBV3-2) with TRBJ1-2; TRBD1 agrees at 7 bases. In germline, CDR1 is LGHDT, CDR2 YNNKEL (reference sequence). Trimming at V came to 6 bases and at J to 3 bases, leaving 7 bases not matched to a gene. The CDR3 spans 14 residues. In DNA form, the CDR3 reads TGTGCCAGCAGTCCCACAGGGGCTGACTATGGCTACACCTTC. This encodes CASSPTGADYGYTF.

The chain links TRBV6-6 to TRBJ1-6; 10 nucleotides align to TRBD1. Losses at the gene ends were 5 bases for V and 7 bases for J; bases not matched to a gene: 2. The length of the CDR3 is 14 residues. Germline V gene lookup returns CDR1 MNHNY and CDR2 SVGAGI (reference sequence). DNA of the CDR3: TGTGCCAGCAGTCCGGGACAGGGGAATTCACCCCTCCACTTT. Translating gives CASSPGQGNSPLHF.

V is TRBV6-1 and J is TRBJ1-1; D gene uncertain. V was pared by 0 bases and J by 2 bases, with 7 bases between. The CDR3 is made up of 14 amino acids. CDR1 is MNHNS, CDR2 SASEGT, per germline. The CDR3 region is CASSEARLNTEAFF. In DNA form, the CDR3 reads TGTGCCAGCAGTGAAGCCAGACTAAACACTGAAGCTTTCTTT.

The rearrangement joins TRBV10-3 to TRBJ2-3; 8 nucleotides align to TRBD2. With V trimmed by 0 bases and J by 1 base, 3 bases remained unmatched. CDR1 ENHRY and CDR2 SYGVKD come from the germline V gene. This CDR3 spans 16 amino acids. This chain's CDR3 is CAISESQAGGTDTQYF. The CDR3 nucleotides read TGTGCCATCAGTGAGTCGCAAGCGGGAGGCACAGATACGCAGTATTTT.

This clone was found a few times. V is TRBV19 and J is TRBJ2-2, with 7 bases lining up with TRBD1. V was pared by 8 bases and J by 4 bases, with 7 bases of the junction left unmatched. The V gene's germline CDR1 is LNHDA and CDR2 SQIVND (reference sequence). CDR3 size: 14 residues. CDR3 DNA: TGTGCCAGTGGCACAGGGGCGGTCACCGGGGAGCTGTTTTTT. This translates into CASGTGAVTGELFF.